Below, one T cell receptor (beta chain) is given with its context. Measured with immunoSEQ multiplex PCR; TCRdb has only the in-frame clones, and not every one. Of tens of thousands of clones listed, around 90% are singletons. The data were obtained in a study of T cell changes during pregnancy in multiple sclerosis. The CDR3 runs 14 residues. Germline V lookup: CDR1 ENHRY, CDR2 SYGVKD. With V trimmed by 10 bases and J by 2 bases, 6 bases remained unmatched. This receptor was identified in a female donor with multiple sclerosis, enrolled in a pregnancy study. The rearrangement links TRBV10-3 to TRBJ2-3, with TRBD2 matching 10 bases. This material consisted of peripheral blood, taken after pregnancy. In DNA, the CDR3 is TGTGCCACTGGACTAGCGGACGACACAGATACGCAGTATTTT. It translates to CATGLADDTDTQYF.